What follows are 26 T cell receptor beta chains derived from one specimen sequenced in a study of Ad26.COV2.S vaccination and SARS-CoV-2 variants. Noted treatment: roughly 20 received Ad26.COV2.S at low or high dose, single or two shots; a few received placebo; per-sample allocation not given. Specimen acquisition occurred on day 63 following the initial vaccine or placebo injection. The data were produced by immunoSEQ multiplex PCR, yet TCRdb's version contains in-frame clones alone and is incomplete. The sample includes a few hundred thousand clones, about 90% of them seen just once. The sequencing here drew on peripheral blood, taken in a trial of Ad26.COV2.S vaccine versus placebo. Receptor source: a person between 18 and 65 years old who received the Ad26.COV2.S COVID-19 vaccine or a placebo.

This clone was detected once. V usage is TRBV7-9 and J usage is TRBJ1-1; D may be TRBD1 (6 bases). Germline CDR1 and CDR2: SEHNR and FQNEAQ (reference sequence). The V and J ends lost 1 base and 4 bases respectively, with 10 bases between them. This CDR3 comprises 14 residues. CDR3 nucleotides: TGTGCCAGCAGCTTAGAGGGGGGTACCACTGAAGCTTTCTTT. Translated: CASSLEGGTTEAFF.

This chain uses TRBV6-2 or TRBV6-3 with TRBJ1-1; no firm D call. This CDR3 is built from 13 residues. Trimming took off 7 bases at V and 1 base at J, with 10 bases between the two ends. CDR1 and CDR2 (germline): MNHEY, SVGEGT. Here the CDR3 reads CASTPWANTEAFF. In nucleotides, the CDR3 is TGTGCCAGCACCCCTTGGGCGAACACTGAAGCTTTCTTT.

The sample holds one count of this clone. The CDR3 here is CASSQFTGGSYNEQFF. The CDR3 DNA sequence: TGCGCCAGCAGCCAATTCACAGGGGGCTCCTACAATGAGCAGTTCTTC. The rearrangement links TRBV4-1 to TRBJ2-1, with 8 bases fitting TRBD1. The CDR3 consists of 16 residues. With 2 bases clipped from V and 0 bases from J, the junction kept 3 bases outside the gene matches. Germline assignment: CDR1 MGHRA and CDR2 YSYEKL.

The chain combines TRBV30 with TRBJ1-5; D gene ambiguous. Deletions cut 1 base from V and 0 bases from J, with 16 bases between. Germline V gene lookup returns CDR1 GTSNPN and CDR2 SVGIG (reference sequence). This CDR3 contains 17 residues. The chain's CDR3 is CAWSEASSLYSNQPQHF. As DNA, the CDR3 is TGTGCCTGGAGTGAGGCCTCGTCCCTTTATAGCAATCAGCCCCAGCATTTT.

This clone has a single count. The rearrangement links TRBV10-3 to TRBJ1-1; D unresolved. CDR3 size: 13 residues. CDR1 and CDR2 from the germline V gene are ENHRY and SYGVKD. Trimming left V 4 bases short and J 1 base short, with 7 bases between. As DNA, the CDR3 is TGTGCCATCAGTGTACTTTCGAACACTGAAGCTTTCTTT. This encodes CAISVLSNTEAFF.

In its sample, this clone was seen once. This chain joins TRBV7-8 and TRBJ2-7, with 8 positions matching TRBD2. V was pared by 2 bases and J by 0 bases, with 3 bases of the junction left unmatched. The CDR3 totals 15 residues. Germline values: CDR1 SGHVS, CDR2 FQNEAQ. The chain's CDR3 is CASSLQRGPSYEQYF. The DNA of the CDR3 is TGTGCCAGCAGCTTACAGCGGGGGCCCTCCTACGAGCAGTACTTC.

The chain combines TRBV9 with TRBJ2-1, with 9 bases lining up with TRBD2. Germline assignment: CDR1 SGDLS and CDR2 YYNGEE. This CDR3 is 19 amino acids long. Germline trimming cut 2 bases from V and 5 bases from J; bases unmatched to any gene: 17. The CDR3 DNA reads as TGTGCCAGCAGCGTCCGTGTAGCGGGGGACCCAAAGGACGACAATGAGCAGTTCTTC. Amino acids: CASSVRVAGDPKDDNEQFF. Full variable domain (remainder filled in from reference TRBV9 and TRBJ2-1): DSGVTQTPKHLITATGQRVTLRCSPRSGDLSVYWYQQSLDQGLQFLIQYYNGEERAKGNILERFSAQQFPDLHSELNLSSLELGDSALYFCASSVRVAGDPKDDNEQFFGPGTRLTVL.

The V call is TRBV7-2, the J call TRBJ1-1; 7 bases are a match to TRBD1. CDR3 size: 11 residues. V gave up 1 base and J gave up 14 bases; unmatched junction bases: 4. The germline gives CDR1 SGHTA, CDR2 FQGNSA. In DNA form, the CDR3 reads TGTGCCAGCAGCTTAGGACAGGGTGCATTCTTT. Its protein is CASSLGQGAFF.

V is TRBV13 and J is TRBJ1-2; D possibly corresponds to TRBD1 (6 bases). CDR3 length equals 14 residues. Germline loops: CDR1 PRHDT, CDR2 FYEKMQ (reference sequence). V was cut by 2 bases and J by 3 bases, with 10 bases left in between. CDR3 DNA sequence: TGTGCCAGCAGCTTACAGAGGGGGGACTATGGCTACACCTTC. This sequence encodes CASSLQRGDYGYTF. The variable domain in full, with the rest retrieved from reference TRBV13 and TRBJ1-2, is AAGVIQSPRHLIKEKRETATLKCYPIPRHDTVYWYQQGPGQDPQFLISFYEKMQSDKGSIPDRFSAQQFSDYHSELNMSSLELGDSALYFCASSLQRGDYGYTFGSGTRLTVV.

The chain couples TRBV10-3 to TRBJ2-3; D may match TRBD1 or TRBD2 (5 bases each). The ends were cut back, 6 bases at V and 4 bases at J, with 17 bases in the middle. The germline CDR1 and CDR2 sequences are ENHRY and SYGVKD. The CDR3 sequence is 15 residues long. CDR3 in amino acids: CAISPGPNEADTQYF. The CDR3 DNA is TGTGCCATCAGCCCGGGACCTAACGAGGCAGATACGCAGTATTTT.

The chain carries TRBV5-4 and TRBJ1-2, with D possibly matching TRBD1 (6 bases). Trimming stripped 4 bases from V and 4 bases from J, with 14 bases between. CDR3 size: 14 residues. Germline V gene lookup returns CDR1 SGHNT and CDR2 YYREEE (reference sequence). The DNA of the CDR3 is TGTGCCAGCAGCCCGAGGACAGTCTCCTATGGCTACACCTTC. Residues: CASSPRTVSYGYTF. The full variable domain, completed using reference TRBV5-4 and TRBJ1-2, is ETGVTQSPTHLIKTRGQQVTLRCSSQSGHNTVSWYQQALGQGPQFIFQYYREEENGRGNFPPRFSGLQFPNYSSELNVNALELDDSALYLCASSPRTVSYGYTFGSGTRLTVV.

This sequence joins TRBV5-4 and TRBJ2-3, with TRBD2 matching over 8 bases. V was pared by 0 bases and J by 4 bases, with 4 bases of the junction left unmatched. Per germline, CDR1 SGHNT and CDR2 YYREEE (reference sequence). The CDR3 consists of 15 residues. The CDR3 bases are TGTGCCAGCAGCTTGGCGTCTAGCGGGCCAGATACGCAGTATTTT. Translation gives CASSLASSGPDTQYF.

The V call is TRBV6-4, the J call TRBJ2-3, with 9 bases matching TRBD2. CDR1 and CDR2 (germline): MRHNA, SNTAGT. V dropped 4 bases and J dropped 1; count of bases not matched to a gene: 3. There are 15 residues in the CDR3. CDR3 sequence: CASSVSSGGTDTQYF. Written as DNA, the CDR3 is TGTGCCAGCAGTGTTTCTAGCGGGGGCACAGATACGCAGTATTTT.

The rearrangement joins TRBV19 to TRBJ2-2; possibly TRBD2 for D (6 bases). With 5 bases removed from V and 2 bases from J, the gap between germline ends came to 9 bases. The V gene's germline CDR1 is LNHDA and CDR2 SQIVND (reference sequence). The CDR3 is made up of 14 amino acids. CDR3 amino acids: CASSGLLNTGELFF. DNA of the CDR3: TGTGCCAGTAGTGGACTACTCAACACCGGGGAGCTGTTTTTT.

The DNA for the CDR3 is TGCGCCAGCAGTGAGTCGGCAGGGATGAACACTGAAGCTTTCTTT. The encoded protein is CASSESAGMNTEAFF. The chain employs TRBV10-1 and TRBJ1-1, with D possibly TRBD1 on 5 matching bases. The V end lost 0 bases, the J end lost 0 bases, and 8 bases lay between the germline ends. Germline V gives CDR1 WNHNN, CDR2 SYGVQD (reference sequence). This CDR3 region has 15 residues.

This rearrangement joins TRBV5-1 to TRBJ2-5; possibly TRBD1 or TRBD2 for D (5 bases each). The CDR3 contains 15 residues. Per germline, CDR1 SGHRS and CDR2 YFSETQ. Trimming shortened V by 2 bases and J by 4 bases, and 15 bases separated the two germline ends. The CDR3 loop reads CASSFSGPGAETQYF. The CDR3 DNA follows: TGCGCCAGCAGCTTTTCGGGTCCCGGGGCAGAGACCCAGTACTTC.

The chain carries TRBV25-1 and TRBJ1-1; 8 bases are a match to TRBD1. V was clipped by 4 bases and J by 2 bases; unmatched bases: 9. CDR1 and CDR2 from the germline V gene are MGHDK and SYGVNS. This CDR3 contains 16 residues. The CDR3 is CASSVLQGGGNTEAFF. Written as DNA, the CDR3 is TGTGCCAGCAGTGTTCTACAGGGGGGCGGTAACACTGAAGCTTTCTTT.

This chain joins TRBV7-9 and TRBJ1-1; TRBD1 agrees at 7 bases. The CDR3 is 13 amino acids. V dropped 5 bases and J dropped 1; count of bases not matched to a gene: 1. CDR1 is SEHNR and CDR2 is FQNEAQ in the germline V gene (reference sequence). CDR3 DNA: TGTGCCAGCAGCCGGACAGGGAACACTGAAGCTTTCTTT. This encodes CASSRTGNTEAFF.

The chain uses TRBV18 and TRBJ1-2, with 7 bases lining up with TRBD1. The V gene end was trimmed by 1 base and the J gene end by 8 bases; junction bases not matched to a gene: 10. Germline lookup yields CDR1 KGHSH and CDR2 LQKENI. CDR3 length: 15 amino acids. Written as DNA, the CDR3 is TGTGCCAGCTCACCACTTGATACAGGGGAGCGGGGCTACACCTTC. Amino acids: CASSPLDTGERGYTF.

This clone was seen once. The chain links TRBV19 to TRBJ2-5; a weak D match, TRBD2 (6 bases). Between the trimmed V and J ends, which lost 7 bases and 7 bases, there was a span of 16 bases. The CDR3 spans 13 residues. Germline CDR1 reads LNHDA; CDR2 reads SQIVND (reference sequence). The CDR3 loop reads CASTGVGHGTQYF. The DNA of the CDR3 is TGTGCCAGTACGGGGGTGGGTCACGGGACCCAGTACTTC. Using reference TRBV19 and TRBJ2-5 for the parts outside the CDR3, the full variable domain is DGGITQSPKYLFRKEGQNVTLSCEQNLNHDAMYWYRQDPGQGLRLIYYSQIVNDFQKGDIAEGYSVSREKKESFPLTVTSAQKNPTAFYLCASTGVGHGTQYFGPGTRLLVL.

This rearrangement joins TRBV5-1 to TRBJ2-2, with D perhaps matching TRBD1 or TRBD2 (5 bases each). CDR1 SGHRS and CDR2 YFSETQ come from the germline V gene. The V end was cut by 3 bases, the J end by 6 bases, with 15 bases between. CDR3 length equals 15 residues. CDR3: CASSYVGDGSGELFF. In nucleotides, the CDR3 is TGCGCCAGCAGCTATGTAGGGGACGGGTCCGGGGAGCTGTTTTTT.

This chain uses TRBV18 with TRBJ2-7; perhaps TRBD2 as D (7 bases). The CDR3 has 15 residues. Germline V gene lookup returns CDR1 KGHSH and CDR2 LQKENI. V was cut by 2 bases and J by 2 bases, with 13 bases left in between. This CDR3 is CASSPEAGATYEQYF. The CDR3 DNA is TGTGCCAGCTCACCAGAGGCGGGGGCCACCTACGAGCAGTACTTC.

The J gene is TRBJ2-1, the V gene TRBV7-9; no reliable D call. Germline V CDR1 and CDR2: SEHNR, FQNEAQ (reference sequence). The CDR3 length is 16 residues. V lost 5 bases and J lost 0, with 14 bases in between. This CDR3 reads CASSPFILSSYNEQFF. The CDR3 nucleotides are TGTGCCAGCAGCCCGTTCATTTTGAGCTCCTACAATGAGCAGTTCTTC.

The gene calls are TRBV6-5 and TRBJ1-1; 8 nucleotides align to TRBD1. CDR1 MNHEY and CDR2 SVGAGI come from the germline V gene. This CDR3 spans 14 amino acids. Unmatched junction bases numbered 9, after V lost 5 bases and J lost 7 bases. The CDR3 region is CASSTGGALGEAFF. DNA for the CDR3: TGTGCCAGCAGTACAGGGGGGGCATTGGGTGAAGCTTTCTTT.

The CDR3 spells CASRMDGGLTYNEQFF. The CDR3 region has the DNA TGTGCCAGCAGGATGGATGGGGGATTGACCTACAATGAGCAGTTCTTC. The chain is built from TRBV28 and TRBJ2-1, with D perhaps matching TRBD1 or TRBD2 (5 bases each). Trimming took off 6 bases at V and 2 bases at J, with 17 bases between the two ends. The CDR3 has 16 amino acids. The germline gives CDR1 MDHEN, CDR2 SYDVKM.

The rearrangement joins TRBV27 to TRBJ1-2; D gene ambiguous. The CDR3 is made up of 14 amino acids. CDR1 is MNHEY, CDR2 SMNVEV, per germline (reference sequence). Trimming removed 4 bases from V and 4 bases from J, with 13 bases in between. The CDR3 DNA reads TGTGCCAGCAGTTACGCCGGTGGGATCTATGGCTACACCTTC. Translation gives CASSYAGGIYGYTF.